One and the same sample provided the 8 T cell receptor beta chains below, sequenced in a study of blood T cell repertoires in COVID-19. Assay: immunoSEQ multiplex PCR; the TCRdb copy retains only in-frame clones and omits some. Of approximately 300,000 clones listed, roughly 90% are singletons. Sequenced: peripheral blood. All receptors come from a woman in her fifties or sixties with active or convalescent COVID-19.

The chain is built from TRBV18 and TRBJ1-5; D is unclear. CDR1 is KGHSH, CDR2 LQKENI, per germline. The CDR3 has 14 residues. Deletions cut 4 bases from V and 0 bases from J, with 7 bases between. The CDR3 loop is CASSLTTSNQPQHF. The CDR3 nucleotides are TGTGCCAGCTCACTTACAACTAGCAATCAGCCCCAGCATTTT.

The V and J genes are TRBV27 and TRBJ2-7; TRBD1 matches at 8 bases. The ends lost 6 bases at V and 3 bases at J; junction bases unmatched: 4. The CDR3 covers 13 residues. Germline loops: CDR1 MNHEY, CDR2 SMNVEV (reference sequence). CDR3 residues: CASSRQGIYEQYF. The CDR3 nucleotides are TGTGCCAGCAGCCGACAGGGGATCTACGAGCAGTACTTC.

The CDR3 reads CASSTRQGPSYEQYF. Written as DNA, the CDR3 is TGTGCCAGCAGTACCCGACAGGGCCCTTCCTACGAGCAGTACTTC. The chain couples TRBV28 to TRBJ2-7; TRBD1 aligns across 7 bases. CDR1 and CDR2 (germline): MDHEN, SYDVKM. The ends lost 5 bases at V and 1 base at J; junction bases unmatched: 8. The CDR3 has 15 amino acids.

The rearrangement links TRBV11-2 to TRBJ1-1; 8 positions agree with TRBD1. The J segment lost 5 bases and the V segment lost 0 bases, leaving 2 bases of the junction unmatched. Germline-derived CDR1 and CDR2 are SGHAT and FQNNGV. This CDR3 is 14 amino acids long. For the CDR3, the DNA is TGTGCCAGCAGCTTAGATCGACAGGGGACTGAAGCTTTCTTT. Protein: CASSLDRQGTEAFF.

The V gene is TRBV4-1, the J gene TRBJ1-2; 7 nucleotides match TRBD1. Germline CDR1 MGHRA, CDR2 YSYEKL. V lost 6 bases, J lost 7 bases, and 14 bases stayed unmatched. CDR3 length: 15 amino acids. The CDR3 protein is CASSRPGEGGFGYTF. Written as DNA, the CDR3 is TGCGCCAGCAGTCGCCCTGGAGAAGGGGGCTTTGGCTACACCTTC.

This clone occurred once. This chain joins TRBV4-1 and TRBJ2-7; 7 bases are shared with TRBD2. V lost 0 bases, J lost 0 bases, and 5 bases stayed unmatched. Germline values: CDR1 MGHRA, CDR2 YSYEKL. CDR3 length: 16 residues. CDR3 in DNA: TGCGCCAGCAGCCAAGATCAAGGACTAGGCTCCTACGAGCAGTACTTC. Translation gives CASSQDQGLGSYEQYF.

This chain uses TRBV5-8 with TRBJ2-5, with D possibly matching TRBD2 (6 bases). This CDR3 is built from 15 residues. Trimming pared 5 bases from V and 4 bases from J, leaving 18 bases between. CDR1 SGHTS and CDR2 YDEGEE come from the germline V gene. The CDR3: CASRPRDWRRETQYF. CDR3 coding DNA: TGTGCCAGCAGACCCCGGGACTGGAGACGAGAGACCCAGTACTTC.

This clone has only a few counts. This rearrangement joins TRBV4-3 to TRBJ2-5; 9 bases align to TRBD1. CDR3 length: 16 residues. CDR1 is LGHNA and CDR2 is YSLEER in the germline V gene. V dropped 0 bases and J dropped 5; count of bases not matched to a gene: 7. CDR3 protein: CASSQDLGTGYETQYF. The CDR3 DNA sequence: TGCGCCAGCAGCCAAGATCTGGGGACAGGGTACGAGACCCAGTACTTC.